A single sample gave rise to the 22 T cell receptor beta chains below, sequenced in a study of shared clonotypes between healthy human individuals (dated by TCRdb to the early 2020s). The method behind the library was the immunoSEQ multiplex PCR assay. Drawn from immuneACCESS, this table holds only the in-frame rearrangements with V and J called that TCRdb kept. Clones are partly lost; checked studies trace under half to an unresolved V gene and leave the rest unexplained. The sample data list a few hundred thousand clones, and approximately 79% of these were observed just once. Jointly, the top ten make up more than 10% of the sample. The sequenced sample was PBMCs. All receptors come from a woman in her thirties or forties in good health. Some clones in this sample may be carry-over from other donors' samples.

The chain links TRBV29-1 to TRBJ2-5; maybe TRBD1 (6 bases). The J call may be in error: the DNA end matches TRBJ2-7 better. The CDR3 has 15 residues. Germline assignment: CDR1 SQVTM and CDR2 ANQGSEA. The CDR3: CSVGALDRHPYEQYF. The DNA of the CDR3 is TGCAGCGTTGGAGCCTTAGACAGGCACCCCTACGAGCAGTACTTC.

The sample holds many counts of this clone. V gene TRBV7-9 combines with J gene TRBJ2-2; no reliable D call. The V gene lost 5 bases and the J gene lost 7 bases, with 11 bases spanning the gap. The CDR3 is 13 residues long. Germline V CDR1 and CDR2: SEHNR, FQNEAQ (reference sequence). CDR3 in DNA: TGTGCCAGCAGCCCCGTTATCCTCGGGGAGCTGTTTTTT. Its protein product is CASSPVILGELFF.

The chain employs TRBV7-2 and TRBJ2-3; D perhaps matches TRBD2 (6 bases). Germline CDR1 reads SGHTA; CDR2 reads FQGNSA. V was shortened by 3 bases and J by 4 bases, with 14 bases between the two germline ends. The CDR3 extends over 15 amino acids. The chain's CDR3 is CASSLGPGVPDTQYF. In DNA form, the CDR3 reads TGTGCCAGCAGCTTGGGGCCGGGGGTTCCAGATACGCAGTATTTT. The full variable domain, rest sourced from reference TRBV7-2 and TRBJ2-3, is GAGVSQSPSNKVTEKGKDVELRCDPISGHTALYWYRQSLGQGLEFLIYFQGNSAPDKSGLPSDRFSAERTGGSVSTLTIQRTQQEDSAVYLCASSLGPGVPDTQYFGPGTRLTVL.

The DNA of the CDR3 is TGTGCCAGCAGCTTGACTGTGAACACTGAAGCTTTCTTT. This gives the protein CASSLTVNTEAFF. The V gene is TRBV5-6, the J gene TRBJ1-1, with no clear D. The germline V gene has CDR1 SGHDT and CDR2 YYEEEE. CDR3 size: 13 residues. Trimming removed 1 base from V and 0 bases from J, with 4 bases in between.

Notes on this clone: In the same sample, other DNA sequences code for this CDR3. The chain couples TRBV11-1 to TRBJ1-1; D is perhaps TRBD1 (5 bases). Germline lookup yields CDR1 SGHAT and CDR2 FQDESV (reference sequence). This CDR3 has 14 amino acids. V was clipped by 5 bases and J by 2 bases, with 12 bases between them. The CDR3, as DNA: TGTGCCAGCAGCGCGACCCGGGGCAACACTGAAGCTTTCTTT. Translation gives CASSATRGNTEAFF.

This chain links TRBV25-1 with TRBJ1-1; the D gene is possibly TRBD1 (5 bases). Trimming removed 4 bases at V and 10 bases at J, with 16 bases between. Germline V lookup: CDR1 MGHDK, CDR2 SYGVNS. The CDR3 length is 13 residues. The CDR3 loop is CASSVVQGGVAFF. CDR3 nucleotides: TGTGCCAGCAGTGTAGTGCAGGGCGGTGTAGCTTTCTTT.

This rearrangement joins TRBV10-3 to TRBJ1-5; D remains ambiguous. Germline CDR1 reads ENHRY; CDR2 reads SYGVKD. The CDR3 runs 15 residues. The ends were cut back, 2 bases at V and 0 bases at J, with 8 bases in the middle. CDR3 nucleotide sequence: TGTGCCATCAGTGAGGGGGAGTATAGCAATCAGCCCCAGCATTTT. Translated: CAISEGEYSNQPQHF.

V is TRBV6-6 and J is TRBJ2-7; 10 nucleotides match TRBD2. V was clipped by 4 bases and J by 7 bases; unmatched bases: 10. The germline V gene encodes CDR1 MNHNY and CDR2 SVGAGI (reference sequence). The CDR3 spans 15 residues. The chain's CDR3 is CASSSEAGGPGEQYF. CDR3 coding DNA: TGTGCCAGCAGTTCGGAAGCGGGAGGGCCGGGTGAGCAGTACTTC.

CDR3 nucleotides: TGTGCCAGCAGCGCAACGGGTAGGGGACAAGAGACCCAGTACTTC. Translation: CASSATGRGQETQYF. This chain uses TRBV11-1 with TRBJ2-5; possibly TRBD1 for D (5 bases). Germline CDR1 and CDR2: SGHAT and FQDESV (reference sequence). This CDR3 has 15 amino acids. The V gene lost 5 bases and the J gene lost 2 bases, with 15 bases spanning the gap. Variable domain in full (rest from reference TRBV11-1 and TRBJ2-5): EAEVAQSPRYKITEKSQAVAFWCDPISGHATLYWYRQILGQGPELLVQFQDESVVDDSQLPKDRFSAERLKGVDSTLKIQPAELGDSAMYLCASSATGRGQETQYFGPGTRLLVL.

Written as DNA, the CDR3 is TGTGCCAGTAGTAAAGTAGGGTCAGGGGGCCGGACTGAAGCTTTCTTT. It is translated as CASSKVGSGGRTEAFF. J is TRBJ1-1 and V is TRBV19; 8 bases match TRBD1. CDR3 length: 16 amino acids. The germline gives CDR1 LNHDA, CDR2 SQIVND (reference sequence). The V segment lost 4 bases and the J segment 5 bases; nucleotides outside the gene matches: 12.

The CDR3 loop is CASSLVGGAQGNTIYF. In nucleotides, the CDR3 is TGTGCCAGCAGCTTAGTTGGGGGGGCGCAAGGAAACACCATATATTTT. The rearrangement uses TRBV7-2 and TRBJ1-3; a weak D match, TRBD1 (6 bases). Germline-derived CDR1 and CDR2 are SGHTA and FQGNSA. The germline V and J ends were trimmed by 1 base and 4 bases, with 14 bases remaining between them. This CDR3 has 16 residues.

The chain combines TRBV2 with TRBJ2-2; the match to TRBD1 covers 11 bases. Trimming at V came to 7 bases and at J to 6 bases, leaving 7 bases not matched to a gene. Germline V gene data show CDR1 as SNHLY and CDR2 as FYNNEI. This CDR3 is built from 15 residues. CDR3 sequence (DNA): TGTGCCAGCAAGGGGACAGGGGGGGAAGCCGGGGAGCTGTTTTTT. It specifies CASKGTGGEAGELFF.

The genes are TRBV6-6 and TRBJ2-5; TRBD2 matches 14 bases. Germline CDR1 is MNHNY and CDR2 is SVGAGI (reference sequence). This CDR3 comprises 14 residues. V lost 10 bases and J lost 5; bases outside the gene matches: 6. The CDR3 reads CATTGTSGSETQYF. CDR3 nucleotide sequence: TGTGCCACAACCGGGACTAGCGGGAGTGAGACCCAGTACTTC.

This chain connects TRBV6-6 to TRBJ2-5; the D is unclear. CDR1 MNHNY and CDR2 SVGAGI come from the germline V gene (reference sequence). The length of the CDR3 is 12 residues. The V gene lost 5 bases and the J gene lost 1 base, with 5 bases spanning the gap. CDR3 in DNA: TGTGCCAGCAGTACGACCCAAGAGACCCAGTACTTC. Translating gives CASSTTQETQYF.

The chain uses TRBV5-4 and TRBJ2-1; 14 bases agree with TRBD2. Trimming at V came to 0 bases and at J to 7 bases, leaving 6 bases not matched to a gene. Germline assignment: CDR1 SGHNT and CDR2 YYREEE (reference sequence). The CDR3 sequence is 17 residues long. The CDR3: CASSLGGLAGEENEQFF. CDR3 nucleotide sequence: TGTGCCAGCAGCTTGGGGGGACTAGCGGGAGAGGAAAATGAGCAGTTCTTC.

Details on this clone: A much more abundant neighbour one base away suggests this may be a read error. Other DNA sequences in this specimen translate into the identical CDR3. V and J are TRBV6-6 and TRBJ2-1; no clear D gene. Germline values: CDR1 MNHNY, CDR2 SVGAGI (reference sequence). V lost 0 bases, J lost 10 bases, and 16 bases lay in between. The CDR3 sequence is 15 residues long. This chain's CDR3 is CASSYSILGIDEQFF. The DNA for the CDR3 is TGTGCCAGCAGTTACTCGATTTTAGGGATCGACGAGCAGTTCTTC.

This clone is a singleton in its sample. V usage is TRBV15 and J usage is TRBJ1-2, with 11 bases matching TRBD1. V was pared by 8 bases and J by 4 bases, with 6 bases of the junction left unmatched. CDR1 and CDR2 from the germline V gene are LNHNV and YYDKDF (reference sequence). This CDR3 has 14 amino acids. DNA for the CDR3: TGTGCCACCCGGGGGGACAGGGGGGTCTATGGCTACACCTTC. It encodes CATRGDRGVYGYTF.

The J gene is TRBJ2-5, the V gene TRBV5-1; 10 bases are a match to TRBD1. The CDR3 length is 14 residues. Trimming at V came to 9 bases and at J to 3 bases, leaving 8 bases not matched to a gene. The germline V gene has CDR1 SGHRS and CDR2 YFSETQ. The CDR3 region is CATKQGTGEETQYF. The CDR3 DNA follows: TGCGCCACCAAGCAGGGGACAGGGGAAGAGACCCAGTACTTC.

The chain carries TRBV4-1 and TRBJ1-3; TRBD1 matches 8 bases. The CDR3 spans 16 residues. After removal of 0 bases from V and 5 bases from J, the junction contained 6 bases not matched to a gene. CDR1 and CDR2 from the germline V gene are MGHRA and YSYEKL. CDR3 sequence (DNA): TGCGCCAGCAGCCAAGACCTACAGGGGGGTCGAAACACCATATATTTT. Its translation is CASSQDLQGGRNTIYF.

Note on this clone: Additional DNA sequences in this sample encode the identical CDR3. The chain joins TRBV5-1 to TRBJ2-1; D is possibly TRBD1 or TRBD2 (5 bases each). The CDR3 length is 12 residues. Per the germline V gene, CDR1 is SGHRS and CDR2 is YFSETQ. The germline V and J ends were trimmed by 4 bases and 8 bases, with 10 bases remaining between them. The CDR3 nucleotides read TGCGCCAGCAGCCTCCGGGGCGATGAGCAGTTCTTC. Its protein is CASSLRGDEQFF.

The table lists this clone with a count of one. The V call is TRBV20-1, the J call TRBJ2-1; TRBD2 might be the D (5 bases). CDR1 and CDR2 (germline): DFQATT, SNEGSKA (reference sequence). With 7 bases removed from V and 4 bases from J, the gap between germline ends came to 8 bases. This CDR3 spans 11 amino acids. Here the CDR3 reads CSGKRYNEQFF. As DNA, the CDR3 is TGCAGTGGAAAGCGGTACAATGAGCAGTTCTTC.

On this clone: A clone one base away is much larger, so this may be a read error. This rearrangement joins TRBV11-2 to TRBJ2-5; no firm D call. Germline V CDR1 and CDR2: SGHAT, FQNNGV. CDR3 length: 13 amino acids. The CDR3 nucleotides are TGTACCAGCAGCCTACAGTACCAAGAGACCCAGTACTTC. Amino acid sequence: CTSSLQYQETQYF.